Each of the 11 T cell receptor beta chains below was sequenced from the same sample in a study of technical replicates of blood from several donors. Some clones are missing from TCRdb's copy, which holds only in-frame ones; the method was immunoSEQ multiplex PCR. The sample shows 95,000 to 100,000 clones, 96% of them seen only once. Specimen: T cells isolated from PBMCs. The receptors originated from a human donor in good health.

The J gene is TRBJ2-2, the V gene TRBV11-2, with D possibly being TRBD2 (5 bases). This CDR3 comprises 15 residues. V lost 4 bases and J lost 2, with 11 bases in between. Germline V gene sequence: CDR1 SGHAT, CDR2 FQNNGV. This CDR3 is CASSSYRENTGELFF. CDR3 bases: TGTGCCAGCAGCTCCTACCGGGAAAACACCGGGGAGCTGTTTTTT.

This sequence joins TRBV15 and TRBJ1-1; D remains ambiguous. Germline CDR1 and CDR2: LNHNV and YYDKDF (reference sequence). The CDR3 sequence is 15 residues long. The ends were cut back, 5 bases at V and 5 bases at J, with 18 bases in the middle. The CDR3 nucleotides read TGTGCCACCAGCGGCGGTCCCGGGTTGCGTACTGAAGCTTTCTTT. It codes for CATSGGPGLRTEAFF.

V usage is TRBV19 and J usage is TRBJ2-3, with 12 bases that match TRBD2. Germline lookup yields CDR1 LNHDA and CDR2 SQIVND (reference sequence). The CDR3 consists of 15 residues. After removal of 3 bases from V and 3 bases from J, the junction contained 1 base not matched to a gene. CDR3 protein: CASSILAGGTDTQYF. The CDR3 DNA follows: TGTGCCAGTAGTATTCTAGCGGGAGGGACAGATACGCAGTATTTT.

This chain joins TRBV28 and TRBJ2-1, with TRBD1 matching over 9 bases. Trimming removed 6 bases from V and 6 bases from J; junction bases left unmatched: 6. Germline V gene lookup returns CDR1 MDHEN and CDR2 SYDVKM. The CDR3 runs 14 residues. Here the CDR3 reads CASSSPGQGNEQFF. CDR3 bases: TGTGCCAGCAGCTCTCCGGGACAGGGCAATGAGCAGTTCTTC.

The J gene is TRBJ2-7, the V gene TRBV18; weak D call: TRBD1 (6 bases). V dropped 1 base and J dropped 3 bases, with 19 bases sitting between them. Per the germline V gene, CDR1 is KGHSH and CDR2 is LQKENI. The CDR3 has 17 residues. DNA of the CDR3: TGTGCCAGCTCACCACGGGGGCCGGGACAAGGTCACTACGAGCAGTACTTC. As protein: CASSPRGPGQGHYEQYF.

The chain carries TRBV9 and TRBJ2-4; 10 bases fit TRBD2. J lost 8 bases, V lost 4 bases, and 6 bases had no gene match. Germline CDR1 is SGDLS and CDR2 is YYNGEE. CDR3 length: 14 amino acids. CDR3 loop: CASSSSGGSDIQYF. The CDR3 coding sequence is TGTGCCAGCAGCTCTAGCGGGGGTTCAGACATTCAGTACTTC.

This clone was counted a single time. The CDR3 spells CASRWGDRGDYGYTF. Written as DNA, the CDR3 is TGTGCCAGTAGGTGGGGAGACAGGGGGGACTATGGCTACACCTTC. The chain recombines TRBV19 with TRBJ1-2; 9 nucleotides agree with TRBD1. Per germline, CDR1 LNHDA and CDR2 SQIVND (reference sequence). The V and J ends lost 6 bases and 3 bases, in that order; junction bases with no gene match: 8. This CDR3 has 15 amino acids.

The CDR3 DNA sequence: TGTGCCAGCAGTTCACGGACAGGGAAGGCATACGAGCAGTACTTC. Its translation is CASSSRTGKAYEQYF. This chain connects TRBV6-6 to TRBJ2-7; 8 bases align to TRBD1. CDR1 MNHNY and CDR2 SVGAGI come from the germline V gene (reference sequence). V dropped 4 bases and J dropped 4; count of bases not matched to a gene: 9. The CDR3 spans 15 residues.

J is TRBJ1-4 and V is TRBV7-9; a possible D gene is TRBD1 (6 bases). Trimming shortened V by 7 bases and J by 6 bases, and 24 bases separated the two germline ends. This CDR3 has 17 residues. Per the germline V gene, CDR1 is SEHNR and CDR2 is FQNEAQ (reference sequence). The CDR3 DNA is TGTGCCAGCACCACTACCCGGGGGGGGGCGGTGGATGAAAAACTGTTTTTT. Amino acid sequence: CASTTTRGGAVDEKLFF.

The chain is built from TRBV7-2 and TRBJ1-4, with 9 bases aligning to TRBD1. Germline V gives CDR1 SGHTA, CDR2 FQGNSA. The CDR3 consists of 14 residues. The V segment lost 5 bases and the J segment 11 bases; nucleotides outside the gene matches: 9. The CDR3 here is CASSPGGQGQKLFF. The CDR3 nucleotides are TGTGCCAGCAGCCCAGGGGGACAGGGCCAGAAACTGTTTTTT.

The chain is built from TRBV29-1 and TRBJ1-2; no clear D gene. Between the trimmed V and J ends, which lost 6 bases and 3 bases, there was a span of 11 bases. The CDR3 totals 12 residues. CDR1 SQVTM and CDR2 ANQGSEA come from the germline V gene. The CDR3 nucleotides read TGCAGCGTCCGCCAAGACTACTATGGCTACACCTTC. It encodes CSVRQDYYGYTF.